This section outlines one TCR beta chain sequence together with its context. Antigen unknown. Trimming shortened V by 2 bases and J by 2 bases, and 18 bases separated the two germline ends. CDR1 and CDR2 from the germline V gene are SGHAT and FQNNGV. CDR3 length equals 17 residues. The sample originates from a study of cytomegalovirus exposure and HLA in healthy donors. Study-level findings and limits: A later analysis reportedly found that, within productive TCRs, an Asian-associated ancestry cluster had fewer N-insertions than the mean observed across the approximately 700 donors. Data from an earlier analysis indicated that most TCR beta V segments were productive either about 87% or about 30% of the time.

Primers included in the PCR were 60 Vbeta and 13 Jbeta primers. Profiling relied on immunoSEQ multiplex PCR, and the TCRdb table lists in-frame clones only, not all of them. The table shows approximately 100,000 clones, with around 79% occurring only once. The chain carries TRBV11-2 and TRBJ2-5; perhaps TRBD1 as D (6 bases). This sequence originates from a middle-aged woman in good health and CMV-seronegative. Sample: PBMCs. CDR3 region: CASSLRGGRGYQETQYF. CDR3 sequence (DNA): TGTGCCAGCAGCTTACGTGGGGGCAGGGGCTATCAAGAGACCCAGTACTTC.